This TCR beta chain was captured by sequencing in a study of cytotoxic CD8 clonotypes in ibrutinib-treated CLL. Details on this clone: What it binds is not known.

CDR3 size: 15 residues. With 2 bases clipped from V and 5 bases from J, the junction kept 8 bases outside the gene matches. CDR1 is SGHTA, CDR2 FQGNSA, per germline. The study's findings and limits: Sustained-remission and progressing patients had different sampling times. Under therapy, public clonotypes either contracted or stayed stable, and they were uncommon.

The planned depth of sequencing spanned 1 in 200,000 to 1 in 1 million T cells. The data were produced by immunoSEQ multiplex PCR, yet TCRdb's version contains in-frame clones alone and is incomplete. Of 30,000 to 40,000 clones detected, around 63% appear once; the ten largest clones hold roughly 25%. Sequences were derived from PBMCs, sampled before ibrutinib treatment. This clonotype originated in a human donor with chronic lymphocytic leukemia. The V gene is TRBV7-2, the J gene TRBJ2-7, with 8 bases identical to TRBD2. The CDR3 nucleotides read TGTGCCAGCAGCTTAAGCACTAGCGGCTCTCACGAGCAGTACTTC. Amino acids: CASSLSTSGSHEQYF.